The entry below gives a single T cell receptor beta chain sequence along with its context. Its antigen is still unknown. Assay: immunoSEQ multiplex PCR; the TCRdb copy retains only in-frame clones and omits some. The sample has about 140,000 clones; less than 95% are singletons. The sample originates from a study of T cell responses to AZD1222 COVID-19 vaccine. Study-level findings and limits: White British ancestry dominated among donors, who included more females, and clonal diversity was possibly underestimated. The repertoires were collected only after the peak T cell response. Among AZD1222 vaccinees, only 5 to 7 were seropositive at baseline. Epitopes outside B.1.351 and B.1.1.7 mutated regions reportedly drew nearly half of spike TCRs.

V lost 8 bases and J lost 7; bases outside the gene matches: 12. Germline V CDR1 and CDR2: MNHEY, SMNVEV (reference sequence). The CDR3 is 14 amino acids. The source is an adult in good health. The V gene is TRBV27, the J gene TRBJ1-1, with 8 bases identical to TRBD1. Sequenced here: peripheral blood, sampled on day 0 of AZD1222 vaccination. The CDR3 is CASRLGTGGGEAFF. Written as DNA, the CDR3 is TGTGCCAGCCGCTTGGGTACAGGGGGAGGTGAAGCTTTCTTT.